This T cell receptor beta chain was recorded in a study of shared clonotypes between healthy human individuals. Regarding the study as a whole: Sharing across four donors was highest in naive CD4 (approximately 5%) and lowest in memory CD8 (roughly 0.4%). Rarefaction indicated that sorted-subset sequencing remained incomplete although depth was large.

V lost 3 bases and J 1 base, leaving 6 bases between the germline ends. CDR3 length equals 13 residues. CDR1 SGHNT and CDR2 YENEEA come from the germline V gene. Data came from immunoSEQ multiplex PCR; TCRdb stores just in-frame clones and leaves some out. This repertoire shows about 2,100,000 clones, more than 85% found once; its top ten account for roughly 1.8%. Naivety among CD8 cells was defined by CD45RO negativity and positive CCR7 selection, thereby excluding terminally differentiated effector memory CD45RA+ cells. Details on this clone: Its target is not known.

The chain combines TRBV11-3 with TRBJ1-2; possible D gene TRBD1, 5 bases. This TCR was recovered from a man between 18 and 35 years old in good health. Some clones in this sample may be carry-over from other donors' samples. The sample taken for sequencing was naive CD8+ T cells from PBMCs. CDR3 sequence reads: CASSLGRNYGYTF. CDR3 coding DNA: TGTGCCAGCAGCTTGGGGCGTAACTATGGCTACACCTTC.